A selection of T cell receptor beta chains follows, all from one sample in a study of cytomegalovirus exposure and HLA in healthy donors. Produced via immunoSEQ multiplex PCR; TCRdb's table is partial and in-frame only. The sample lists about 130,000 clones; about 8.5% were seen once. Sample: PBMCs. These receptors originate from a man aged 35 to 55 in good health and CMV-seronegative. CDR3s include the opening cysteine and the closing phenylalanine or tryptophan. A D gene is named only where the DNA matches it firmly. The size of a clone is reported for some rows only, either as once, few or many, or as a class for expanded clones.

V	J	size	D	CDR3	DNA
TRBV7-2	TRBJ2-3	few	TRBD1	CASSSRQGRVDTQYF	TGTGCCAGCAGCTCCAGACAGGGCCGGGTAGATACGCAGTATTTT
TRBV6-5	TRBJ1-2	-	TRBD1	CASRDPAGGARGYTF	TGTGCCAGCAGGGACCCGGCAGGGGGCGCGAGAGGCTACACCTTC
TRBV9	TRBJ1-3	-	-	CASSDIPGNTIYF	TGTGCCAGCAGCGACATACCTGGAAACACCATATATTTT
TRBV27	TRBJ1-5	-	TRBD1	CASSFLGQGGGNQPQHF	TGTGCCAGCAGTTTCCTAGGACAGGGAGGAGGCAATCAGCCCCAGCATTTT
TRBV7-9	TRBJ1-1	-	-	CASSLQVDTEAFF	TGTGCCAGCAGCTTACAGGTGGACACTGAAGCTTTCTTT
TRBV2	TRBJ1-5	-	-	CASKLIQGGYQPQHF	TGTGCCAGCAAATTGATACAGGGTGGATATCAGCCCCAGCATTTT
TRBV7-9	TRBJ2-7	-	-	CASSFQASYEQYF	TGTGCCAGCAGCTTTCAGGCTTCCTACGAGCAGTACTTC
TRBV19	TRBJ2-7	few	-	CASSMQLHAVPYEQYF	TGTGCCAGTAGTATGCAACTCCATGCTGTGCCCTACGAGCAGTACTTC
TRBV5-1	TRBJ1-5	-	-	CASSLEGDMGSQHF	TGCGCCAGCAGCTTGGAGGGGGACATGGGGTCCCAGCATTTT
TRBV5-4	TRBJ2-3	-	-	CASIPPEADTQYF	TGTGCCAGCATCCCACCAGAGGCAGATACGCAGTATTTT
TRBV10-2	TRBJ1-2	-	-	CASSEFPRGAGYTF	TGCGCCAGCAGTGAGTTCCCCAGGGGAGCGGGCTACACCTTC
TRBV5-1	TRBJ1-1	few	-	CASSEVETTEAFF	TGCGCCAGCAGCGAGGTGGAGACCACTGAAGCTTTCTTT
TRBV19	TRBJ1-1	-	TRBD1	CASKARTGRTEAFF	TGTGCCAGTAAGGCCCGGACAGGGCGAACTGAAGCTTTCTTT
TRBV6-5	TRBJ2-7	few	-	CASSNIWGPGNEQYF	TGTGCCAGCAGTAACATCTGGGGCCCGGGCAACGAGCAGTACTTC
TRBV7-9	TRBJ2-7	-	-	CASSRDTLAPYEQYF	TGTGCCAGCAGCCGGGACACCTTAGCCCCCTACGAGCAGTACTTC
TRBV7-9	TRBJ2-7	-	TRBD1	CASSLARGQGGYEQYF	TGTGCCAGCAGCTTAGCGCGGGGACAGGGGGGTTACGAGCAGTACTTC
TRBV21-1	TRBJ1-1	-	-	CASSKSWDKANTEAFF	TGTGCCAGCAGCAAAAGCTGGGACAAGGCGAACACTGAAGCTTTCTTT
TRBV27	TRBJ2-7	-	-	CASSLNLGAYEQYF	TGTGCCAGCAGTTTAAACCTAGGGGCGTACGAGCAGTACTTC
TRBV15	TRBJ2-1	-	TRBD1	CATSKRTGLNEQFF	TGTGCCACCAGCAAGCGGACAGGCCTCAATGAGCAGTTCTTC
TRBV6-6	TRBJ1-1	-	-	CASQMQMNTEAFF	TGTGCCAGCCAGATGCAGATGAACACTGAAGCTTTCTTT
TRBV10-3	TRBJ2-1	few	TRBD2	CAIAAGGEYNEQFF	TGTGCCATTGCGGCGGGGGGGGAGTACAATGAGCAGTTCTTC
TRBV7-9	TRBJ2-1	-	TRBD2	CASSLDVVAGNEQFF	TGTGCCAGCAGCTTAGACGTCGTAGCGGGGAATGAGCAGTTCTTC